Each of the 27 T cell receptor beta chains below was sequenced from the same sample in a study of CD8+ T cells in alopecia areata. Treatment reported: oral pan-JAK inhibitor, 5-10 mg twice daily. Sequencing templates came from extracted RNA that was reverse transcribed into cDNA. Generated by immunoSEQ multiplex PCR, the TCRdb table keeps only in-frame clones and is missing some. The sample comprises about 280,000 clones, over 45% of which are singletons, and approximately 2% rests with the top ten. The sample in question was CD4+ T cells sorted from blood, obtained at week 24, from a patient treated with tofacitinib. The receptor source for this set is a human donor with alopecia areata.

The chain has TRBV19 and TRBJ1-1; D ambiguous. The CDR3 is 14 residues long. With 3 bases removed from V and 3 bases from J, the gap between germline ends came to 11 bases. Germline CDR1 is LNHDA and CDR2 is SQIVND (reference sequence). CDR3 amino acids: CASSISLGDTEAFF. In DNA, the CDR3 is TGTGCCAGTAGTATTAGCCTCGGGGACACTGAAGCTTTCTTT.

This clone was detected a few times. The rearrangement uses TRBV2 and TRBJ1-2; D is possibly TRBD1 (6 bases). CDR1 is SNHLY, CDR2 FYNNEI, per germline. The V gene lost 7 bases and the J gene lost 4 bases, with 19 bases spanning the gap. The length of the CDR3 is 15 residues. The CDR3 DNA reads TGTGCCAGCACCCCGGGGCGGGGGCCTGCCTATGGCTACACCTTC. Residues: CASTPGRGPAYGYTF.

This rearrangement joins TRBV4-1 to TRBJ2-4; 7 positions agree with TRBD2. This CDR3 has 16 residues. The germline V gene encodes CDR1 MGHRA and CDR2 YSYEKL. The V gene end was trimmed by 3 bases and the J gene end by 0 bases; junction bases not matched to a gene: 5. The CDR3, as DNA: TGCGCCAGCAGCCACCCGGCGGGGGTAGCCAAAAACATTCAGTACTTC. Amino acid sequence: CASSHPAGVAKNIQYF.

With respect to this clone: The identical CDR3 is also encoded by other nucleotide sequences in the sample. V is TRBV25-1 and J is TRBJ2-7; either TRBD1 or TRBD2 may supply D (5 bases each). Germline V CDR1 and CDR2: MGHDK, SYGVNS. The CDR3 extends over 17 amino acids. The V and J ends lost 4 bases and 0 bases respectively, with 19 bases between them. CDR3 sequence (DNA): TGTGCCAGCAGTGGTTCGGGGCGGCGATTATCCTCCTACGAGCAGTACTTC. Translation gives CASSGSGRRLSSYEQYF.

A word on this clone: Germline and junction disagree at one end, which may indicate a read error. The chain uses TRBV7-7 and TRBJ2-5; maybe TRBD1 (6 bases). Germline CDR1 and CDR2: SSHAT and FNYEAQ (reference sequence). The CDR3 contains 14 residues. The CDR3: CASSLYLGAETQYF. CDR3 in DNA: TGTGCTAGCAGCTTATACCTGGGGGCAGAGACCCAGTACTTC.

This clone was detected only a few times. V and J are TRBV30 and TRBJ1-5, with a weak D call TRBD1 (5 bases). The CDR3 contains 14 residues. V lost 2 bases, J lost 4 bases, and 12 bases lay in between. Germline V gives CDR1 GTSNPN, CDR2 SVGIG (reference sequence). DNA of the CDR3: TGTGCCTGGAGTCCGGGGCAGTGGAATCAGCCCCAGCATTTT. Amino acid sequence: CAWSPGQWNQPQHF.

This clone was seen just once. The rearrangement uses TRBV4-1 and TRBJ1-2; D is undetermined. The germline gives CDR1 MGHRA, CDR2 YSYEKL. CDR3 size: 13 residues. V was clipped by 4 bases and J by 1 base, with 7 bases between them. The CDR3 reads CASSPGGNYGYTF. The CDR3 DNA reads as TGCGCCAGCAGCCCCGGTGGTAACTATGGCTACACCTTC.

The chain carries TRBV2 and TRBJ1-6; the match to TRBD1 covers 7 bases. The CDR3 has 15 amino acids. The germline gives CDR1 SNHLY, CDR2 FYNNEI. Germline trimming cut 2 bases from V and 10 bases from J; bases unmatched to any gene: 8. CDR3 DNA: TGTGCCAGCAGTGAAAACGGGCAGGGGGTCTCACCCCTCCACTTT. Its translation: CASSENGQGVSPLHF.

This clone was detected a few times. The CDR3 DNA is TGTGCCAGCAGACGGACAGGGGGCACTCAGTACTTC. Translated, it gives CASRRTGGTQYF. The chain uses TRBV2 and TRBJ2-4; 11 positions agree with TRBD1. The V gene end was trimmed by 6 bases and the J gene end by 12 bases; junction bases not matched to a gene: 4. The CDR3 length is 12 residues. From germline, CDR1 is SNHLY and CDR2 FYNNEI.

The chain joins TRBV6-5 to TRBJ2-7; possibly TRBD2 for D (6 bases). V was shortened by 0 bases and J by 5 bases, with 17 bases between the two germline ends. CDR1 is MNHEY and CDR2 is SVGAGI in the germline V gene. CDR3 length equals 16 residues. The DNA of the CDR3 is TGTGCCAGCAGTTACTCGCACGGCGGGGTGTATGACGAGCAGTACTTC. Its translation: CASSYSHGGVYDEQYF.

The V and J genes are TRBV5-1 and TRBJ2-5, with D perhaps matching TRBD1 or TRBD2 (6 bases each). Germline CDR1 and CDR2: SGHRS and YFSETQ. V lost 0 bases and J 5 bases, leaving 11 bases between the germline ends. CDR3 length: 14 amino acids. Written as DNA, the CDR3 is TGCGCCAGCAGCTTGGTAAACGGGGGCGAGACCCAGTACTTC. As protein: CASSLVNGGETQYF.

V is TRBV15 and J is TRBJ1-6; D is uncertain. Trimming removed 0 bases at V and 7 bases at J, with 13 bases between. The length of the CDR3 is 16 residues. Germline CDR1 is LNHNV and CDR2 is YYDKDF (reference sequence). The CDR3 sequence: CATSRDPSVPNSPLHF. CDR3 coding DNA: TGTGCCACCAGCAGAGATCCCAGTGTTCCAAATTCACCCCTCCACTTT.

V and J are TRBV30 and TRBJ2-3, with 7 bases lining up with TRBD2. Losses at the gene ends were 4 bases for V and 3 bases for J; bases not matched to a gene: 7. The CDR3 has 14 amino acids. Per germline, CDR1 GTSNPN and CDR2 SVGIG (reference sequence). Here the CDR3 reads CAWTAGVTTDTQYF. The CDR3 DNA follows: TGTGCCTGGACGGCGGGGGTGACAACAGATACGCAGTATTTT.

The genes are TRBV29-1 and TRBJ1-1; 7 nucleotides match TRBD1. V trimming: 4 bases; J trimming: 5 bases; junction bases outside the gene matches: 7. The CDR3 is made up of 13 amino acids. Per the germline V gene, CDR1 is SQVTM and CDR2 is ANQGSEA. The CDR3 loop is CSVGRGRRTEAFF. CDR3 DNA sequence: TGCAGCGTTGGAAGGGGGCGACGGACTGAAGCTTTCTTT.

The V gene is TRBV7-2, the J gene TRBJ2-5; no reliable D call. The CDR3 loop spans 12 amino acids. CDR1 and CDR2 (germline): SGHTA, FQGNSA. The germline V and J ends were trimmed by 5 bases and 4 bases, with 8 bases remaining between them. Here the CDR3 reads CASSRGGETQYF. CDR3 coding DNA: TGTGCCAGCAGCAGAGGCGGAGAGACCCAGTACTTC.

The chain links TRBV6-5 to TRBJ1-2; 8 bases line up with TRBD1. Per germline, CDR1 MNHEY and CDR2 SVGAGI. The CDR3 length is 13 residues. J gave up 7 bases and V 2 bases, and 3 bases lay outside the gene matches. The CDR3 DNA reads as TGTGCCAGCAGTTACGTCGGACAGGGTGGCTACACCTTC. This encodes CASSYVGQGGYTF.

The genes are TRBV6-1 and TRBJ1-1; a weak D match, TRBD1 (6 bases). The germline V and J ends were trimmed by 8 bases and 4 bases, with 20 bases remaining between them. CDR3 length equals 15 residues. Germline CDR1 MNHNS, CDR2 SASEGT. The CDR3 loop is CASLASPQGSTEAFF. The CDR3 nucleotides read TGTGCCAGCTTAGCTTCCCCACAGGGCAGCACTGAAGCTTTCTTT.

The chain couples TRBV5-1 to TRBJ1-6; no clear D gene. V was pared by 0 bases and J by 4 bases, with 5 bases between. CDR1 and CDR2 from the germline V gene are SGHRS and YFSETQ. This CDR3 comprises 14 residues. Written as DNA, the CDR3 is TGCGCCAGCAGCTTGGGAGAGTATAATTCACCCCTCCACTTT. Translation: CASSLGEYNSPLHF.

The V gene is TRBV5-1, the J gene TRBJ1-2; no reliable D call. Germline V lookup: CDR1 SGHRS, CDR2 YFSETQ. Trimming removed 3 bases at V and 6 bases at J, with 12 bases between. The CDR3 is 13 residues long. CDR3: CASSSTTWDGYTF. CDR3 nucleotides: TGCGCCAGCAGCTCGACGACATGGGATGGCTACACCTTC.

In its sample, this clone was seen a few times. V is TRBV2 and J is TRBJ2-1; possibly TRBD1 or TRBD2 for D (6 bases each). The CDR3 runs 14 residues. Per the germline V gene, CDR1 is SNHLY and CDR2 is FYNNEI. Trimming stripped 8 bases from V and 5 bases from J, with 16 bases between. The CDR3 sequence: CASSVLGGDNEQFF. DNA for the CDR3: TGTGCCAGCTCCGTGCTCGGGGGCGACAATGAGCAGTTCTTC.

DNA of the CDR3: TGTGCCAGCAGCGTCGGGACGTATAGCAATCAGCCCCAGCATTTT. Translation: CASSVGTYSNQPQHF. The chain uses TRBV7-8 and TRBJ1-5; tentatively, D is TRBD1 (5 bases). This CDR3 has 15 amino acids. Trimming cost V 5 bases and J 0 bases, with 11 bases left between them. From germline, CDR1 is SGHVS and CDR2 FQNEAQ.

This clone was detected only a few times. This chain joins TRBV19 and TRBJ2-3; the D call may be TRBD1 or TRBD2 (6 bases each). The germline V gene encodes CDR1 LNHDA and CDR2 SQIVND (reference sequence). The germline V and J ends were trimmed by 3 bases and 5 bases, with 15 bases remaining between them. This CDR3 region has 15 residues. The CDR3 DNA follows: TGTGCCAGTAGTATGTCGGGGGCGCGAGGAGATACGCAGTATTTT. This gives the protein CASSMSGARGDTQYF.

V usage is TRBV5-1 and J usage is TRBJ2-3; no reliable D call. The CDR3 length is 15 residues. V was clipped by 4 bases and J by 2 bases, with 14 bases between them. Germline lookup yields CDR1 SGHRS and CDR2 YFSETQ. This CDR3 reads CASSLSAANTDTQYF. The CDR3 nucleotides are TGCGCCAGCAGCCTCTCGGCGGCGAACACAGATACGCAGTATTTT.

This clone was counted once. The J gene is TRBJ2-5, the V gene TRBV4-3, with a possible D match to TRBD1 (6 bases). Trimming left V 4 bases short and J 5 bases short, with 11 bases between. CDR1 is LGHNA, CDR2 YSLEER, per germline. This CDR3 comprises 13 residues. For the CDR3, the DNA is TGCGCCAGCAGCCGCTACAGGGAGGAGACCCAGTACTTC. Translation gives CASSRYREETQYF.

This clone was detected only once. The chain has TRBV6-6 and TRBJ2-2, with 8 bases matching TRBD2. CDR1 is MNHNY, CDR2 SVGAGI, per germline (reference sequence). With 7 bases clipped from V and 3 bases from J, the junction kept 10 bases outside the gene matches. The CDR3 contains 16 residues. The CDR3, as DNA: TGTGCCAGCACCGAAACGACTAGCGTCGACACCGGGGAGCTGTTTTTT. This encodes CASTETTSVDTGELFF.

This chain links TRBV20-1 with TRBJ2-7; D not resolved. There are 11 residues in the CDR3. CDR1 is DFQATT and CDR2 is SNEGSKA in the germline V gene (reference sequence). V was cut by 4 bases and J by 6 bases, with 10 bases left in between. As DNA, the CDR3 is TGCAGTGCTAACTTTCGGTCCGAGCAGTACTTC. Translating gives CSANFRSEQYF.

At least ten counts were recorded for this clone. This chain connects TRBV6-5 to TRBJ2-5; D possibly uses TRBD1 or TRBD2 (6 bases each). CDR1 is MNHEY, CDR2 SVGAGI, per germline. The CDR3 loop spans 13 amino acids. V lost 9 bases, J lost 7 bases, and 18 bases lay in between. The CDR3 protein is CASLEGGSRTQYF. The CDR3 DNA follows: TGTGCCAGTCTTGAGGGGGGTTCTAGGACCCAGTACTTC.